The 2 T cell receptor beta chains below come from one sample, sequenced in a study of T cells after yellow fever vaccination. Each CDR3 protein gets one entry after TCRdb re-called the 5' RACE reads with MiXCR. The sample records some 600,000 distinct CDR3 sequences, about a sixth being singletons. Sequencing was performed on PBMCs, taken roughly 5 days after the first yellow fever vaccination. These receptors originate from a man between 18 and 35 years old who received the YFV17D yellow fever vaccine.

V is TRBV7-2 and J is TRBJ2-3, with TRBD1 matching 7 bases. Trimming took 5 bases from V and 1 from J; bases not matched to a gene: 9. From germline, CDR1 is SGHTA and CDR2 FQGNSA. This CDR3 is 16 amino acids long. The CDR3 region has the DNA TGTGCCAGCAGCACCCGGGACAGCGTAGGCACAGATACGCAGTATTTT. It translates to CASSTRDSVGTDTQYF.

The V call is TRBV18, the J call TRBJ1-4; D gene uncertain. The germline V and J ends were trimmed by 3 bases and 3 bases, with 17 bases remaining between them. The CDR3 runs to 17 residues. Germline values: CDR1 KGHSH, CDR2 LQKENI. The CDR3 reads CASSPGLRSGANEKLFF. The CDR3 region has the DNA TGTGCCAGCTCACCTGGGCTTCGCAGCGGGGCTAATGAAAAACTGTTTTTT.